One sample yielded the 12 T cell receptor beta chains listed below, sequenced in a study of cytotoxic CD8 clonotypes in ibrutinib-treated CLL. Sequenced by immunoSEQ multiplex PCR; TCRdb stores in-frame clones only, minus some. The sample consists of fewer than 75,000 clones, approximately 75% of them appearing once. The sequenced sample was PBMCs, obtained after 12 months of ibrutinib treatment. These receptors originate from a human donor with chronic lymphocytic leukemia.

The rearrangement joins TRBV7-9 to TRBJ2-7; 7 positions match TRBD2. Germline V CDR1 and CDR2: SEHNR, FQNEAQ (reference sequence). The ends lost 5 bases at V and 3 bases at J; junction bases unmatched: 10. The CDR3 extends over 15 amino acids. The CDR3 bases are TGTGCCAGCAGCCCTAAGGAACGGGAGGACTACGAGCAGTACTTC. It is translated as CASSPKEREDYEQYF.

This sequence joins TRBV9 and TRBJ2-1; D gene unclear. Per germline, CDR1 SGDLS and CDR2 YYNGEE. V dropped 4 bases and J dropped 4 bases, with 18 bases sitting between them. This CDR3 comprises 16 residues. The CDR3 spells CASSPPGLGWYNEQFF. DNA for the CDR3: TGTGCCAGCAGCCCCCCTGGGCTCGGATGGTACAATGAGCAGTTCTTC.

CDR3 DNA sequence: TGCGCCAGCAGCCGACCTGTGGGGGGCTCTGGGGCCAACGTCCTGACTTTC. Translating it yields CASSRPVGGSGANVLTF. This chain uses TRBV5-1 with TRBJ2-6, with D possibly being TRBD2 (6 bases). The CDR3 covers 17 residues. CDR1 SGHRS and CDR2 YFSETQ come from the germline V gene. Trimming took off 4 bases at V and 0 bases at J, with 14 bases between the two ends.

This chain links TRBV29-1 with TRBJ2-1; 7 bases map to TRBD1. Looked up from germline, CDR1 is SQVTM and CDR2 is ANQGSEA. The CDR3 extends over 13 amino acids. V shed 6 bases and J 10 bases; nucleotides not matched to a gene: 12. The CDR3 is CSVRTTGRWEQFF. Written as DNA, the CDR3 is TGCAGCGTCCGGACGACAGGGAGATGGGAGCAGTTCTTC.

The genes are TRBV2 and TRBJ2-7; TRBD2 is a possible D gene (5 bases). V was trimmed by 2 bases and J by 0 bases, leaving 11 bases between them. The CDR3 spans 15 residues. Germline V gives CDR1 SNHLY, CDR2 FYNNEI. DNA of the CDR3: TGTGCCAGCAGTGAAAACGGGGTGCCCTCCTACGAGCAGTACTTC. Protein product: CASSENGVPSYEQYF.

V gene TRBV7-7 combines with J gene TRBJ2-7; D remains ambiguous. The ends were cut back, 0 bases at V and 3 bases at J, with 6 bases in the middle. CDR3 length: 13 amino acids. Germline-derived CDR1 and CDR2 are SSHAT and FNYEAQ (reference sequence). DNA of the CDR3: TGTGCCAGCAGCTTAGCTCCCCACTACGAGCAGTACTTC. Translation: CASSLAPHYEQYF.

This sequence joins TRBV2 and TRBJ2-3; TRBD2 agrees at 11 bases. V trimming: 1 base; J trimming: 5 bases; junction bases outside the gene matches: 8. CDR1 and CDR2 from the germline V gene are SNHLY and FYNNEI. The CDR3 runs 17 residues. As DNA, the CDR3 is TGTGCCAGCAGTGAAGTTAGCGGGAGGGGGGCCGGAGATACGCAGTATTTT. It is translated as CASSEVSGRGAGDTQYF.

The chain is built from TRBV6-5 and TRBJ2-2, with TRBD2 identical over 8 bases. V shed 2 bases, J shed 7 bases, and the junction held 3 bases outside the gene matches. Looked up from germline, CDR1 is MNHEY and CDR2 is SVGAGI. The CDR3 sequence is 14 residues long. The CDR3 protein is CASSYRREGGELFF. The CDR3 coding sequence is TGTGCCAGCAGTTACAGACGGGAGGGCGGGGAGCTGTTTTTT.

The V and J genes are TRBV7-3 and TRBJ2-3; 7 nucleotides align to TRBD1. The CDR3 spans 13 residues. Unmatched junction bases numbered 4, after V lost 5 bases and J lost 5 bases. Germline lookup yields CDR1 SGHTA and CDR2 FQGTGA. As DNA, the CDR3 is TGTGCCAGCAGCGATACAGGGGAAGATACGCAGTATTTT. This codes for CASSDTGEDTQYF.

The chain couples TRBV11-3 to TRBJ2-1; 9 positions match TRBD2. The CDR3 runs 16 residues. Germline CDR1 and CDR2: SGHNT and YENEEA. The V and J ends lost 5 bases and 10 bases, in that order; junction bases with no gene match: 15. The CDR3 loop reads CASSPGGSGSPSEQFF. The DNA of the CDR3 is TGTGCCAGCAGCCCCGGGGGTAGCGGGAGTCCAAGCGAGCAGTTCTTC.

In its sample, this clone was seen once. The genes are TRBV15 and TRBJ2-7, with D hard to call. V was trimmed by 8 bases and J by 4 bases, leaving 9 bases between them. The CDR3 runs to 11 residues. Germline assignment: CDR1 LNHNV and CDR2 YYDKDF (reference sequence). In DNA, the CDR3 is TGTGCCACCGGGAACGGGTACGAGCAGTACTTC. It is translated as CATGNGYEQYF.

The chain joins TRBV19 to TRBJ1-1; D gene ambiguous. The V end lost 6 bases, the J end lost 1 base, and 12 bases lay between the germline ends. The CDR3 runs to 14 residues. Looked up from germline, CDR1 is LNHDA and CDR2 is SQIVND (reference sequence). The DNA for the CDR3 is TGTGCCAGTAGCCTGAACCGGGGGAACACTGAAGCTTTCTTT. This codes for CASSLNRGNTEAFF.